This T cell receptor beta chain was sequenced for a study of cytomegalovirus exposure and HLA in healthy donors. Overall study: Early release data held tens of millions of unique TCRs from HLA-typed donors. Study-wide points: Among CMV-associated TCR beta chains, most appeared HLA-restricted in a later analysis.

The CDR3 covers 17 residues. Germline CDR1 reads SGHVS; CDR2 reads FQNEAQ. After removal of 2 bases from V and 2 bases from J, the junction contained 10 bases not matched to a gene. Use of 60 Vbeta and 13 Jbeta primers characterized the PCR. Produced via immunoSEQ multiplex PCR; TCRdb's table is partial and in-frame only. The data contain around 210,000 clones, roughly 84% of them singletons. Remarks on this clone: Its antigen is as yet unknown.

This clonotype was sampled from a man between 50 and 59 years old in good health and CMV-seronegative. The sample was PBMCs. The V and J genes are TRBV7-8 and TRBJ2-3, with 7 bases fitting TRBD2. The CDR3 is CASSLSPAGTPTDTQYF. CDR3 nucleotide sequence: TGTGCCAGCAGCTTAAGTCCAGCGGGAACACCCACAGATACGCAGTATTTT. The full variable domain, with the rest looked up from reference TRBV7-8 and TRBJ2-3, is GAGVSQSPRYKVAKRGQDVALRCDPISGHVSLFWYQQALGQGPEFLTYFQNEAQLDKSGLPSDRFFAERPEGSVSTLKIQRTQQEDSAVYLCASSLSPAGTPTDTQYFGPGTRLTVL.